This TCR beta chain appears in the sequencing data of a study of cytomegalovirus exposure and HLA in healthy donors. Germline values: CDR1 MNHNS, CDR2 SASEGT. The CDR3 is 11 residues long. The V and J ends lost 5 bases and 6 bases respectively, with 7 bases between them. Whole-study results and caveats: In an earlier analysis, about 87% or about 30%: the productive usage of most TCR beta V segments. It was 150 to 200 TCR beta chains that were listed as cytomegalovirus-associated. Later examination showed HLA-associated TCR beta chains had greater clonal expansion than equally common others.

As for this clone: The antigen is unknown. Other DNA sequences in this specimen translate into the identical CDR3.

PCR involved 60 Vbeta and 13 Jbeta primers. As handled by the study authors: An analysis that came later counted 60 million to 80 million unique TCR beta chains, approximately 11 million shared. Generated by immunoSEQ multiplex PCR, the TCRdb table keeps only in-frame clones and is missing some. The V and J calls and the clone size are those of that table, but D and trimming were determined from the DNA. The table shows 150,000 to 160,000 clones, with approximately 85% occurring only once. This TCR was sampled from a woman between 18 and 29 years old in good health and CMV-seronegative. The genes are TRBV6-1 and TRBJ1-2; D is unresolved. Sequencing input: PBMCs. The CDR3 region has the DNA TGTGCCAGCAGTAACAGAGATGGCTACACCTTC. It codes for CASSNRDGYTF.